The rows below give T cell receptor beta chains drawn from one sample of a study of T cells in Graves' hyperthyroidism and ophthalmopathy. From the multiplex PCR reads, TCRdb called clonotypes with MiXCR, one entry per CDR3 protein. Altogether around 700,000 distinct CDR3 sequences are present, around a sixth being singletons, with the ten largest covering 16%. The sample was blood. Source of these receptors: a woman in her 50s with Graves' hyperthyroidism that later progressed to Graves' ophthalmopathy. CDR3s include the opening cysteine and the closing phenylalanine or tryptophan. D genes are given only for firm matches. Clone size is not always given. Where it is, it says once, few, many or a class for expanded clones.

v_call: TRBV18; clone_size: many; j_call: TRBJ2-7; d_call: NA; cdr3_aa: CASSPGREPYEQYF; cdr3_nt: TGTGCCAGCTCACCAGGCAGGGAACCCTACGAGCAGTACTTC
v_call: TRBV9; clone_size: NA; j_call: TRBJ2-7; d_call: TRBD2; cdr3_aa: CASSPSRGDSYEQYF; cdr3_nt: TGTGCCAGCAGCCCCTCTCGGGGGGACTCCTACGAGCAGTACTTC
v_call: TRBV10-3; clone_size: few; j_call: TRBJ2-2; d_call: NA; cdr3_aa: CATDGGRSTGELFF; cdr3_nt: TGTGCCACCGATGGGGGTAGGAGCACCGGGGAGCTGTTTTTT
v_call: TRBV3-1; clone_size: NA; j_call: TRBJ2-1; d_call: TRBD2; cdr3_aa: CASSGLAGGYEQFF; cdr3_nt: TGTGCCAGCAGCGGACTAGCGGGGGGGTATGAGCAGTTCTTC
v_call: TRBV7-9; clone_size: many; j_call: TRBJ2-2; d_call: NA; cdr3_aa: CASSSPGASPLSTGELFF; cdr3_nt: TGTGCCAGCAGCTCGCCCGGGGCTTCCCCCTTATCCACCGGGGAGCTGTTTTTT
v_call: TRBV18; clone_size: many; j_call: TRBJ2-1; d_call: NA; cdr3_aa: CASSRPPRAGRDEQFF; cdr3_nt: TGTGCCAGCTCTCGACCTCCCAGGGCAGGAAGGGATGAGCAGTTCTTC
v_call: TRBV3-1; clone_size: many; j_call: TRBJ2-7; d_call: NA; cdr3_aa: CASSHDPRDEQYF; cdr3_nt: TGTGCCAGCAGCCACGACCCCCGAGACGAGCAGTACTTC
v_call: TRBV10-3; clone_size: many; j_call: TRBJ1-1; d_call: NA; cdr3_aa: CAISASVNTEAFF; cdr3_nt: TGTGCCATCAGTGCATCGGTGAACACTGAAGCTTTCTTT
v_call: TRBV30; clone_size: many; j_call: TRBJ1-1; d_call: NA; cdr3_aa: CAWSPTSNTEAFF; cdr3_nt: TGTGCCTGGAGTCCGACAAGTAACACTGAAGCTTTCTTT
v_call: TRBV6-1; clone_size: few; j_call: TRBJ1-5; d_call: NA; cdr3_aa: CASMDLPYSNQPQHF; cdr3_nt: TGTGCCAGCATGGACCTGCCGTATAGCAATCAGCCCCAGCATTTT
v_call: TRBV12-3/TRBV12-4; clone_size: NA; j_call: TRBJ1-4; d_call: NA; cdr3_aa: CASSRTGRTNEKLFF; cdr3_nt: TGTGCCAGCAGCCGTACAGGGAGGACTAATGAAAAACTGTTTTTT
v_call: TRBV2; clone_size: many; j_call: TRBJ2-2; d_call: NA; cdr3_aa: CASTGGPLNTGELFF; cdr3_nt: TGTGCCAGCACCGGGGGACCGCTGAACACCGGGGAGCTGTTTTTT
v_call: TRBV4-1; clone_size: NA; j_call: TRBJ2-5; d_call: NA; cdr3_aa: CASSQEGPRGWTQYF; cdr3_nt: TGCGCCAGCAGCCAAGAGGGCCCCCGGGGATGGACCCAGTACTTC
v_call: TRBV6-6; clone_size: many; j_call: TRBJ2-7; d_call: TRBD2; cdr3_aa: CASSYSEGLAAYEQYF; cdr3_nt: TGTGCCAGCAGTTACTCGGAGGGACTAGCGGCCTACGAGCAGTACTTC
v_call: TRBV6-1; clone_size: NA; j_call: TRBJ2-7; d_call: TRBD1; cdr3_aa: CASSNDRVGSYEQYF; cdr3_nt: TGTGCCAGCAGCAACGACAGGGTCGGGTCCTACGAGCAGTACTTC
v_call: TRBV18; clone_size: many; j_call: TRBJ1-1; d_call: NA; cdr3_aa: CASSPRENTEAFF; cdr3_nt: TGTGCCAGCTCACCACGAGAGAACACTGAAGCTTTCTTT
v_call: TRBV3-1; clone_size: few; j_call: TRBJ2-7; d_call: NA; cdr3_aa: CASSQDSASPGYEQYF; cdr3_nt: TGTGCCAGCAGCCAAGATAGTGCCAGTCCAGGTTACGAGCAGTACTTC
v_call: TRBV24-1; clone_size: many; j_call: TRBJ2-5; d_call: NA; cdr3_aa: CATSDSGTTQETQYF; cdr3_nt: TGTGCCACCAGTGATTCCGGGACAACCCAAGAGACCCAGTACTTC
v_call: TRBV6-5; clone_size: NA; j_call: TRBJ2-7; d_call: NA; cdr3_aa: CASSYGGRNRYEQYF; cdr3_nt: TGTGCCAGCAGTTACGGGGGACGGAATCGCTACGAGCAGTACTTC
v_call: TRBV7-3; clone_size: many; j_call: TRBJ2-3; d_call: NA; cdr3_aa: CASSLNGGLRDSTQYF; cdr3_nt: TGTGCCAGCAGCTTAAACGGGGGCCTCCGTGATTCTACGCAGTATTTT
v_call: TRBV5-1; clone_size: many; j_call: TRBJ1-6; d_call: TRBD1; cdr3_aa: CASSSGQGSSPLHF; cdr3_nt: TGCGCCAGCAGCTCGGGACAGGGAAGTTCACCCCTCCACTTT
v_call: TRBV20-1; clone_size: once; j_call: TRBJ2-5; d_call: TRBD1; cdr3_aa: CSASETGQLVETQYF; cdr3_nt: TGCAGTGCTAGCGAGACGGGACAGTTGGTAGAGACCCAGTACTTC
v_call: TRBV11-2; clone_size: NA; j_call: TRBJ1-2; d_call: NA; cdr3_aa: CASSSESGGGRGGYTF; cdr3_nt: TGTGCCAGCAGCTCCGAGAGCGGAGGGGGACGGGGAGGCTACACCTTC
v_call: TRBV28; clone_size: NA; j_call: TRBJ2-7; d_call: TRBD2; cdr3_aa: CASSLQASGRSEQYF; cdr3_nt: TGTGCCAGCAGTTTACAGGCTAGCGGGAGAAGCGAGCAGTACTTC
v_call: TRBV9; clone_size: NA; j_call: TRBJ2-3; d_call: NA; cdr3_aa: CASSVVGRRSTDTQYF; cdr3_nt: TGTGCCAGCAGCGTAGTAGGGCGTCGTAGCACAGATACGCAGTATTTT
v_call: TRBV5-6; clone_size: NA; j_call: TRBJ1-1; d_call: NA; cdr3_aa: CASSPKPTDRYTEAFF; cdr3_nt: TGTGCCAGCTCCCCCAAACCGACTGACCGATACACTGAAGCTTTCTTT
v_call: TRBV4-2; clone_size: NA; j_call: TRBJ2-3; d_call: TRBD2; cdr3_aa: CASSPGLAGGADTQYF; cdr3_nt: TGTGCCAGCAGCCCGGGACTAGCGGGGGGCGCAGATACGCAGTATTTT
v_call: TRBV3-1; clone_size: many; j_call: TRBJ1-5; d_call: TRBD1; cdr3_aa: CASSQGQGAPQPQHF; cdr3_nt: TGTGCCAGCAGCCAAGGACAGGGGGCGCCTCAGCCCCAGCATTTT
v_call: TRBV3-1; clone_size: many; j_call: TRBJ1-5; d_call: NA; cdr3_aa: CASSHRGRNQPQHF; cdr3_nt: TGTGCCAGCAGCCACCGAGGACGCAATCAGCCCCAGCATTTT
v_call: TRBV12-3/TRBV12-4; clone_size: many; j_call: TRBJ2-3; d_call: NA; cdr3_aa: CASSFTQVTDTQYF; cdr3_nt: TGTGCCAGCAGTTTTACCCAGGTCACAGATACGCAGTATTTT
v_call: TRBV10-3; clone_size: many; j_call: TRBJ1-2; d_call: NA; cdr3_aa: CASLAGAGSGYTF; cdr3_nt: TGTGCCAGCCTTGCGGGGGCAGGGTCTGGCTACACCTTC
v_call: TRBV5-1; clone_size: few; j_call: TRBJ1-4; d_call: TRBD1; cdr3_aa: CASSVDRGTANEKLFF; cdr3_nt: TGCGCCAGCAGCGTGGACAGGGGGACGGCTAATGAAAAACTGTTTTTT
v_call: TRBV4-1; clone_size: NA; j_call: TRBJ1-1; d_call: NA; cdr3_aa: CASSAPSLGSEAFF; cdr3_nt: TGCGCCAGCAGCGCACCATCGTTGGGCAGTGAAGCTTTCTTT
v_call: TRBV6-1; clone_size: NA; j_call: TRBJ1-6; d_call: TRBD1; cdr3_aa: CASSDPTGSYNSPLHF; cdr3_nt: TGTGCCAGCAGTGACCCGACAGGGTCCTATAATTCACCCCTCCACTTT
v_call: TRBV3-1; clone_size: NA; j_call: TRBJ1-5; d_call: NA; cdr3_aa: CASSQEPGAVGNRPQHF; cdr3_nt: TGTGCCAGCAGCCAAGAGCCGGGGGCGGTAGGCAATCGGCCCCAGCATTTT
v_call: TRBV10-3; clone_size: NA; j_call: TRBJ2-1; d_call: TRBD2; cdr3_aa: CAISESGGVGNEQFF; cdr3_nt: TGTGCCATCAGTGAGAGCGGGGGGGTTGGGAATGAGCAGTTCTTC
v_call: TRBV5-1; clone_size: NA; j_call: TRBJ1-5; d_call: NA; cdr3_aa: CASSLKSDQPQHF; cdr3_nt: TGCGCCAGCAGCTTGAAAAGCGATCAGCCCCAGCATTTT
v_call: TRBV7-9; clone_size: many; j_call: TRBJ1-1; d_call: TRBD1; cdr3_aa: CASSSSGGWSTEAFF; cdr3_nt: TGTGCCAGCAGCTCATCAGGGGGCTGGAGCACTGAAGCTTTCTTT
v_call: TRBV6-1; clone_size: NA; j_call: TRBJ1-5; d_call: NA; cdr3_aa: CASSEQSGSPYSNQPQHF; cdr3_nt: TGTGCCAGCAGTGAACAATCGGGCAGCCCGTATAGCAATCAGCCCCAGCATTTT
v_call: TRBV11-2; clone_size: many; j_call: TRBJ1-2; d_call: TRBD1; cdr3_aa: CASSPTGEKYGYTF; cdr3_nt: TGTGCCAGCAGCCCGACAGGGGAAAAATATGGCTACACCTTC
v_call: TRBV11-2; clone_size: many; j_call: TRBJ1-2; d_call: TRBD1; cdr3_aa: CASSSDPGQVLGYTF; cdr3_nt: TGTGCCAGCAGCTCCGACCCGGGACAGGTCTTAGGCTACACCTTC
v_call: TRBV11-2; clone_size: many; j_call: TRBJ2-7; d_call: NA; cdr3_aa: CASSLDRGASYEQYF; cdr3_nt: TGTGCCAGCAGCTTAGATCGGGGGGCCTCCTACGAGCAGTACTTC
v_call: TRBV5-1; clone_size: many; j_call: TRBJ1-1; d_call: NA; cdr3_aa: CASSLPGTVNTEAFF; cdr3_nt: TGCGCCAGCAGCTTGCCGGGGACGGTGAACACTGAAGCTTTCTTT
v_call: TRBV4-1; clone_size: NA; j_call: TRBJ2-3; d_call: NA; cdr3_aa: CASSPLPLGDTQYF; cdr3_nt: TGCGCCAGCAGCCCCCTCCCGCTGGGAGATACGCAGTATTTT
v_call: TRBV7-2; clone_size: many; j_call: TRBJ2-1; d_call: TRBD2; cdr3_aa: CASSLVAGGHDEQFF; cdr3_nt: TGTGCCAGCAGCTTAGTAGCGGGGGGGCACGATGAGCAGTTCTTC
v_call: TRBV6-2/TRBV6-3; clone_size: NA; j_call: TRBJ2-3; d_call: TRBD2; cdr3_aa: CASSSVAGVGDTQYF; cdr3_nt: TGTGCCAGCAGTTCAGTAGCGGGGGTGGGAGATACGCAGTATTTT
v_call: TRBV7-9; clone_size: NA; j_call: TRBJ1-1; d_call: NA; cdr3_aa: CASRPVRTANTEAFF; cdr3_nt: TGTGCCAGCAGACCGGTTAGGACAGCGAATACAGAAGCTTTCTTT
v_call: TRBV6-1; clone_size: many; j_call: TRBJ2-7; d_call: NA; cdr3_aa: CASSSPGLQYF; cdr3_nt: TGTGCCAGCAGTTCCCCGGGACTGCAGTACTTC
v_call: TRBV24-1; clone_size: few; j_call: TRBJ1-5; d_call: NA; cdr3_aa: CATSDGGTHQPQHF; cdr3_nt: TGTGCCACCAGTGATGGAGGCACGCATCAGCCCCAGCATTTT
v_call: TRBV10-3; clone_size: many; j_call: TRBJ1-1; d_call: NA; cdr3_aa: CAIRQANTEAFF; cdr3_nt: TGTGCCATCAGACAGGCGAACACTGAAGCTTTCTTT